This T cell receptor (beta chain) was profiled in a study of identical twins. Via MiXCR, TCRdb re-called the 5' RACE reads, giving one row per CDR3 protein. The profile shows 400,000 to 500,000 distinct CDR3 sequences, approximately 17% of them singletons. Trimming cost V 4 bases and J 1 base, with 7 bases left between them. Germline CDR1 is SGHTA and CDR2 is FQGNSA. There are 13 residues in the CDR3. The chain recombines TRBV7-2 with TRBJ1-2; TRBD1 might be the D (6 bases). The sample was naive T cells sorted from blood. The clonotype originates from a man over 45 in good health. CDR3 bases: TGTGCCAGCAGCTCGGACAGTAACTATGGCTACACCTTC. It codes for CASSSDSNYGYTF.